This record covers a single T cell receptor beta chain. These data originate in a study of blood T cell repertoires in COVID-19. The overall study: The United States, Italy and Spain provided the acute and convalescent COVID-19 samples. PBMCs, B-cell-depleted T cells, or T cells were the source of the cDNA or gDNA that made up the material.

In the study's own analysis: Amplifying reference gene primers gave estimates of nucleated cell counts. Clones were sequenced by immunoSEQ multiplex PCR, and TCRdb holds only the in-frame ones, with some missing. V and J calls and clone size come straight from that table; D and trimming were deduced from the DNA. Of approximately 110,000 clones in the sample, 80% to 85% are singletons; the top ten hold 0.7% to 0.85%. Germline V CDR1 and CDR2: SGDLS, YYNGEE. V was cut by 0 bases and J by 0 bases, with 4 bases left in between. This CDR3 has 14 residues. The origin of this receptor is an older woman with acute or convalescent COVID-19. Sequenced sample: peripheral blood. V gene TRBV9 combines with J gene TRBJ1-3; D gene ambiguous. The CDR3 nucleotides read TGTGCCAGCAGCGTAGTCAGCTCTGGAAACACCATATATTTT. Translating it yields CASSVVSSGNTIYF.